These 13 T cell receptor beta chains share one sample of origin, sequenced in a study of T cells after yellow fever vaccination. In TCRdb, the 5' RACE reads were re-called with MiXCR into one record per CDR3 protein. The profile shows fewer than 450,000 distinct CDR3 sequences, 9.5% to 13% of them singletons. Sequencing was performed on PBMCs, taken on the day of the first yellow fever vaccination. The receptors were gathered from a man aged 18-30 years who received the YFV17D yellow fever vaccine.

This clonotype occurred many times. The gene calls are TRBV5-1 and TRBJ2-7; D possibly uses TRBD1 or TRBD2 (5 bases each). Trimming pared 0 bases from V and 5 bases from J, leaving 15 bases between. CDR1 and CDR2 from the germline V gene are SGHRS and YFSETQ. This CDR3 is built from 15 residues. The CDR3 loop is CASSLGGHAGDEQYV. In DNA, the CDR3 is TGCGCCAGCAGCTTGGGTGGACACGCCGGGGACGAGCAGTACGTC.

This clonotype appeared a few times. The chain employs TRBV7-9 and TRBJ2-1; TRBD1 agrees at 7 bases. CDR3 length equals 16 residues. CDR1 is SEHNR, CDR2 FQNEAQ, per germline (reference sequence). V trimming: 4 bases; J trimming: 5 bases; junction bases outside the gene matches: 11. The CDR3 DNA reads as TGTGCCAGCAGCTCCTACCGGGACAGAAGCAACAATGAGCAGTTCTTC. Its protein is CASSSYRDRSNNEQFF. The whole variable domain, remainder taken from reference TRBV7-9 and TRBJ2-1, is DTGVSQNPRHKITKRGQNVTFRCDPISEHNRLYWYRQTLGQGPEFLTYFQNEAQLEKSRLLSDRFSAERPKGSFSTLEIQRTEQGDSAMYLCASSSYRDRSNNEQFFGPGTRLTVL.

The chain uses TRBV15 and TRBJ1-1, with D possibly being TRBD1 (6 bases). The germline gives CDR1 LNHNV, CDR2 YYDKDF (reference sequence). This CDR3 contains 17 residues. Deletions cut 0 bases from V and 0 bases from J, with 14 bases between. As DNA, the CDR3 is TGTGCCACCAGCAGAGATATCTGGGGGGCCCTGAACACTGAAGCTTTCTTT. Amino acids: CATSRDIWGALNTEAFF.

The V call is TRBV12-5, the J call TRBJ2-1, with 7 bases aligning to TRBD2. Per the germline V gene, CDR1 is LGHNT and CDR2 is FRNRAP. The CDR3 has 14 amino acids. The J segment lost 4 bases and the V segment lost 2 bases, leaving 2 bases of the junction unmatched. This CDR3 is CASGLTGGYNEQFF. The CDR3 nucleotides read TGTGCTAGTGGTTTGACGGGGGGATACAATGAGCAGTTCTTC.

This clonotype was seen only a few times. The rearrangement links TRBV25-1 to TRBJ2-4; D perhaps matches TRBD1 (6 bases). Trimming cost V 5 bases and J 3 bases, with 17 bases left between them. The CDR3 consists of 16 residues. Germline V gene data show CDR1 as MGHDK and CDR2 as SYGVNS. The CDR3 nucleotides are TGTGCCAGCAGTAAACCAGGGGAAGGAGGCAAAAACATTCAGTACTTC. Amino acids: CASSKPGEGGKNIQYF.

This clonotype was counted ten times or more. The J gene is TRBJ1-1, the V gene TRBV29-1, with 7 positions matching TRBD1. V lost 4 bases, J lost 12 bases, and 11 bases stayed unmatched. The germline gives CDR1 SQVTM, CDR2 ANQGSEA. The CDR3 has 12 residues. The CDR3 coding sequence is TGCAGCGTTGTGCTCACAGGGGTACTTCCTTTCTTT. Translating gives CSVVLTGVLPFF.

The rearrangement joins TRBV15 to TRBJ2-1; D gene unclear. Deletions cut 3 bases from V and 8 bases from J, with 11 bases between. The CDR3 covers 13 residues. Germline V CDR1 and CDR2: LNHNV, YYDKDF (reference sequence). The CDR3 DNA reads as TGTGCCACCAGCAGGGACCTTGGCGATGAGCAGTTCTTC. Encoded protein: CATSRDLGDEQFF.

The rearrangement links TRBV20-1 to TRBJ1-4; D unresolved. Germline CDR1 and CDR2: DFQATT and SNEGSKA (reference sequence). The CDR3 spans 13 residues. Trimming left V 6 bases short and J 2 bases short, with 10 bases between. CDR3 protein: CSAQRATNEKLFF. For the CDR3, the DNA is TGCAGTGCCCAGAGAGCGACTAATGAAAAACTGTTTTTT.

This clonotype was counted only a few times. This sequence joins TRBV11-1 and TRBJ2-1; possibly TRBD2 for D (5 bases). Germline CDR1 and CDR2: SGHAT and FQDESV (reference sequence). V shed 3 bases and J shed 4 bases, with 13 bases lying between them. This CDR3 is 15 amino acids long. CDR3 in DNA: TGTGCCAGCAGCTTCCGGAGCGGACTTTACAATGAGCAGTTCTTC. It specifies CASSFRSGLYNEQFF.

This clonotype occurred a few times. This chain uses TRBV4-1 with TRBJ1-6; perhaps TRBD1 as D (5 bases). CDR3 length: 17 amino acids. CDR1 MGHRA and CDR2 YSYEKL come from the germline V gene. V shed 8 bases and J shed 0 bases, with 17 bases lying between them. This CDR3 reads CASSQGTASSYNSPLHF. The DNA for the CDR3 is TGCGCCAGCTCCCAAGGGACTGCTAGCTCCTATAATTCACCCCTCCACTTT.

This sequence joins TRBV20-1 and TRBJ1-5; no clear D gene. The germline gives CDR1 DFQATT, CDR2 SNEGSKA (reference sequence). Trimming removed 3 bases from V and 0 bases from J, with 12 bases in between. The CDR3 is 15 amino acids. This chain's CDR3 is CSARGQPYSNQPQHF. The CDR3 DNA sequence: TGCAGTGCTAGGGGTCAGCCCTATAGCAATCAGCCCCAGCATTTT.

Remarks on this clonotype: An end of the junction does not agree with germline; a read error may underlie this. This rearrangement joins TRBV2 to TRBJ2-1; 8 nucleotides agree with TRBD2. In germline, CDR1 is SNHLY, CDR2 FYNNEI. The CDR3 spans 18 residues. CDR3 nucleotide sequence: TGTACCAGCACCACCGCCCAGCGGGGGCTCCGCTCCTACAATGAGCAGTTCTTC. Translation gives CTSTTAQRGLRSYNEQFF.

This clonotype was recorded a few times. The genes are TRBV3-1 and TRBJ1-5; TRBD1 might be the D (6 bases). Germline V gives CDR1 LGHDT, CDR2 YNNKEL (reference sequence). Trimming left V 2 bases short and J 7 bases short, with 9 bases between. CDR3 length: 13 amino acids. This CDR3 reads CASSQSQGQPQHF. DNA of the CDR3: TGTGCCAGCAGCCAATCCCAGGGGCAGCCCCAGCATTTT. The variable domain in full, with the rest retrieved from reference TRBV3-1 and TRBJ1-5, is DTAVSQTPKYLVTQMGNDKSIKCEQNLGHDTMYWYKQDSKKFLKIMFSYNNKELIINETVPNRFSPKSPDKAHLNLHINSLELGDSAVYFCASSQSQGQPQHFGDGTRLSIL.